Below are 14 T cell receptor beta chains sequenced from a single sample in a study of T cells in tumors and immune-related adverse events. The table came from immunoSEQ multiplex PCR; TCRdb's copy has only in-frame clones and leaves some out. Of 9,000 to 13,000 clones in the sample, around 90% are singletons; the top ten hold more than 1.4%. The sequencing here drew on lymph node tissue, taken from a patient treated with anti-PD-1 therapy. The origin of the receptors is a female donor with metastatic renal cell carcinoma.

J is TRBJ2-1 and V is TRBV27; D gene uncertain. Germline CDR1 is MNHEY and CDR2 is SMNVEV (reference sequence). V gave up 8 bases and J gave up 2 bases, with 7 bases separating them. The CDR3 runs 12 residues. The CDR3 loop reads CASAQPYNEQFF. The CDR3 DNA reads as TGTGCCAGCGCCCAACCCTACAATGAGCAGTTCTTC.

V usage is TRBV29-1 and J usage is TRBJ1-1; 7 bases agree with TRBD1. Unmatched junction bases numbered 7, after V lost 3 bases and J lost 3 bases. The CDR3 sequence is 14 residues long. Per the germline V gene, CDR1 is SQVTM and CDR2 is ANQGSEA. Here the CDR3 DNA reads TGCAGCGTTGACTCCTGGACAGGTTACACTGAAGCTTTCTTT. Translation gives CSVDSWTGYTEAFF.

This clone is a singleton in its sample. This rearrangement joins TRBV7-6 to TRBJ2-5; D is unclear. The CDR3 has 11 amino acids. With 5 bases removed from V and 5 bases from J, the gap between germline ends came to 6 bases. Germline values: CDR1 SGHVS, CDR2 FNYEAQ. CDR3 nucleotide sequence: TGTGCCAGCAGCCCCTCGGAGACCCAGTACTTC. Protein: CASSPSETQYF. Variable domain in full (rest from reference TRBV7-6 and TRBJ2-5): GAGVSQSPRYKVTKRGQDVALRCDPISGHVSLYWYRQALGQGPEFLTYFNYEAQQDKSGLPNDRFSAERPEGSISTLTIQRTEQRDSAMYRCASSPSETQYFGPGTRLLVL.

V is TRBV10-3 and J is TRBJ2-1; TRBD2 agrees at 7 bases. J gave up 7 bases and V 7 bases, and 7 bases lay outside the gene matches. This CDR3 spans 13 amino acids. Germline V gene lookup returns CDR1 ENHRY and CDR2 SYGVKD. The CDR3 DNA is TGTGCCATCAAAGGACTAGTTCTTAATGAGCAGTTCTTC. Its protein product is CAIKGLVLNEQFF.

About this clone itself: The germline gene is not matched at one end of the junction; a read error may be the cause. The chain links TRBV5-1 to TRBJ1-3, with D possibly being TRBD1 (5 bases). Germline CDR1 SGHRS, CDR2 YFSETQ. The CDR3 sequence is 14 residues long. In DNA form, the CDR3 reads TGCGCCAGCAACTTGGGATCCGGGGCAGGGACCATATATTTT. Translating gives CASNLGSGAGTIYF.

The gene calls are TRBV28 and TRBJ1-1; 10 nucleotides agree with TRBD1. Germline-derived CDR1 and CDR2 are MDHEN and SYDVKM. CDR3 length: 15 residues. After removal of 5 bases from V and 3 bases from J, the junction contained 6 bases not matched to a gene. CDR3 residues: CASSGDRGRYTEAFF. DNA for the CDR3: TGTGCCAGCAGTGGGGACAGGGGCCGATACACTGAAGCTTTCTTT.

This chain uses TRBV28 with TRBJ1-2, with TRBD1 matching 9 bases. CDR1 and CDR2 (germline): MDHEN, SYDVKM. The V and J ends lost 3 bases and 4 bases, in that order; junction bases with no gene match: 9. The CDR3 runs 16 residues. As DNA, the CDR3 is TGTGCCAGCAGTTTCCCCCCAGGGACAGGGAGCTATGGCTACACCTTC. This encodes CASSFPPGTGSYGYTF.

V and J are TRBV14 and TRBJ2-3; 14 positions match TRBD2. From germline, CDR1 is SGHDN and CDR2 FVKESK. V lost 3 bases and J lost 14; bases outside the gene matches: 25. CDR3 length: 20 residues. CDR3 DNA: TGTGCCAGCAGCCACAGTTCCGGGACTAGCGGGAGTTGGAGCCTACAGAGGTTGTATTTT. Its protein product is CASSHSSGTSGSWSLQRLYF.

Remarks on this clone: The same CDR3 also results from other DNA sequences found in this sample. This chain uses TRBV6-1 with TRBJ1-1; D not certain. This CDR3 is 11 amino acids long. The V end was cut by 6 bases, the J end by 5 bases, with 7 bases between. The germline gives CDR1 MNHNS, CDR2 SASEGT. This chain's CDR3 is CASSHGTEAFF. The CDR3 DNA reads as TGTGCCAGCAGCCATGGAACTGAAGCTTTCTTT.

V is TRBV7-9 and J is TRBJ1-2; D uncertain. The CDR3 has 14 amino acids. The V end was cut by 4 bases, the J end by 5 bases, with 14 bases between. CDR1 and CDR2 from the germline V gene are SEHNR and FQNEAQ (reference sequence). The CDR3 DNA follows: TGTGCCAGCAGCTCACAGACGGAATCGTATGGCTACACCTTC. The encoded protein is CASSSQTESYGYTF. The complete variable domain, with remaining parts taken from reference TRBV7-9 and TRBJ1-2, reads DTGVSQNPRHKITKRGQNVTFRCDPISEHNRLYWYRQTLGQGPEFLTYFQNEAQLEKSRLLSDRFSAERPKGSFSTLEIQRTEQGDSAMYLCASSSQTESYGYTFGSGTRLTVV.

The chain carries TRBV6-1 and TRBJ2-3; TRBD1 or TRBD2 may be the D gene (5 bases each). This CDR3 is 13 amino acids long. Trimming removed 8 bases at V and 2 bases at J, with 11 bases between. The germline V gene encodes CDR1 MNHNS and CDR2 SASEGT. The CDR3 here is CASGAGLTDTQYF. The DNA of the CDR3 is TGTGCCAGCGGGGCGGGCCTCACAGATACGCAGTATTTT.

The CDR3: CASSFGGGAYTDTQYF. DNA of the CDR3: TGCGCCAGCAGCTTCGGTGGGGGGGCTTACACAGATACGCAGTATTTT. V and J are TRBV5-1 and TRBJ2-3; perhaps TRBD2 as D (7 bases). V lost 2 bases, J lost 2 bases, and 15 bases lay in between. The germline V gene has CDR1 SGHRS and CDR2 YFSETQ. CDR3 length: 16 amino acids.

This clone is a singleton in its sample. The chain uses TRBV4-1 and TRBJ2-3, with D tentatively TRBD2 (6 bases). CDR1 is MGHRA and CDR2 is YSYEKL in the germline V gene. The CDR3 totals 13 residues. Trimming pared 8 bases from V and 3 bases from J, leaving 12 bases between. CDR3 in amino acids: CASGSSVTDTQYF. CDR3 nucleotides: TGCGCCAGCGGCTCTAGCGTAACAGATACGCAGTATTTT.

This clone turned up a few times. The chain combines TRBV2 with TRBJ2-1, with D hard to call. V gave up 4 bases and J gave up 3 bases, with 7 bases separating them. This CDR3 is 13 amino acids long. Germline loops: CDR1 SNHLY, CDR2 FYNNEI. CDR3 sequence reads: CASSGASYNEQFF. The CDR3 region has the DNA TGTGCCAGCAGTGGGGCTAGCTACAATGAGCAGTTCTTC.